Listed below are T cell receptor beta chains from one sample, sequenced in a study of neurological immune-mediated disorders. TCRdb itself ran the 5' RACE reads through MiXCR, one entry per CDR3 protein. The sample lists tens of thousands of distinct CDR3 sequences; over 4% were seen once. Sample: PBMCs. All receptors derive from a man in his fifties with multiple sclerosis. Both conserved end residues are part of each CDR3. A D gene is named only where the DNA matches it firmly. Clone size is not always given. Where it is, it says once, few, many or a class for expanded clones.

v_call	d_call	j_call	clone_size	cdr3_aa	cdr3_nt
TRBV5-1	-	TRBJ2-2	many	CASSWHTDNTGELFF	TGCGCCAGCAGCTGGCACACGGATAACACCGGGGAGCTGTTTTTT
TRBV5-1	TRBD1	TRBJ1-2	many	CASSLVLGGSGGYTF	TGCGCCAGCAGCTTGGTCCTAGGGGGCTCAGGTGGCTACACCTTC
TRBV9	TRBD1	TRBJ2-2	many	CASSRTGRLVTGELFF	TGTGCCAGCAGCAGGACAGGGCGGTTAGTAACCGGGGAGCTGTTTTTT
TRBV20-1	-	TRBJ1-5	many	CSARGATNQPQHF	TGCAGTGCCAGAGGGGCTACAAATCAGCCCCAGCATTTT
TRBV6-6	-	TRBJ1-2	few	CALGGHRYGYTF	TGTGCGTTGGGGGGACACCGCTATGGCTACACCTTC
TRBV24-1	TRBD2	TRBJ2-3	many	CATSAKAGGPGNTQYF	TGTGCCACCAGTGCTAAAGCGGGGGGGCCGGGAAATACGCAGTATTTT
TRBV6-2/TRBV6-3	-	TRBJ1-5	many	CASSFQRVSNQPQHF	TGTGCCAGCAGTTTTCAACGGGTTAGCAATCAGCCCCAGCATTTT
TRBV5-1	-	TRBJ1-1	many	CASRSELLNTEAFF	TGCGCCAGCAGATCCGAGCTGTTGAACACTGAAGCTTTCTTT
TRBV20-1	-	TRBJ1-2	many	CSAPSHPGANYGYTF	TGCAGTGCCCCATCCCACCCAGGAGCAAACTATGGCTACACCTTC
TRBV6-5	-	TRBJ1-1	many	CASSLQGGGTEAFF	TGTGCCAGCAGCCTCCAGGGAGGGGGTACTGAAGCTTTCTTT
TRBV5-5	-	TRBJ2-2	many	CASSGPTPGELFF	TGTGCCAGCAGCGGGCCGACCCCCGGGGAGCTGTTTTTT
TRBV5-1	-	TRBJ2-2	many	CASGYGNVNTGELFF	TGCGCCAGCGGCTACGGCAACGTAAACACCGGGGAGCTGTTTTTT
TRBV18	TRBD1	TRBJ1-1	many	CASSPGQHMNTEAFF	TGTGCCAGCTCACCGGGACAGCACATGAACACTGAAGCTTTCTTT
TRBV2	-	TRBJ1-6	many	CASSEAGFSPLHF	TGTGCCAGCAGTGAAGCAGGGTTTTCACCCCTCCACTTT
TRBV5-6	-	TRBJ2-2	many	CASSPGAGFSTGELFF	TGTGCCAGCAGCCCTGGGGCGGGGTTCAGCACCGGGGAGCTGTTTTTT
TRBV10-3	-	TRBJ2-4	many	CAISDGTDAKLAKNIQYF	TGTGCCATCAGTGACGGGACCGACGCGAAACTAGCCAAAAACATTCAGTACTTC
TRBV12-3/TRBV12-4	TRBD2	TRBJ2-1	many	CASSLHGGASYNEQFF	TGTGCCAGCAGTCTCCACGGGGGGGCCTCCTACAATGAGCAGTTCTTC
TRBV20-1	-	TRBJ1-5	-	CSAIGGDQPQNF	TGCAGTGCCATTGGCGGGGACCAGCCCCAGAATTTT
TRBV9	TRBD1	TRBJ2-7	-	CATLNSVDRVIHEQYF	TGTGCCACACTTAACAGTGTAGACAGGGTAATCCACGAGCAGTACTTC
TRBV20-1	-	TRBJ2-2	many	CSAGRAGTNTGELFF	TGCAGTGCTGGGCGAGCAGGGACAAACACCGGGGAGCTGTTTTTT
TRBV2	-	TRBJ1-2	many	CASIWKGPIRFDGYTF	TGTGCCAGCATCTGGAAAGGCCCAATCAGGTTCGATGGCTACACCTTC
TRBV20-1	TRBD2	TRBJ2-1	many	CSATSLVAGGYNEQFF	TGCAGTGCAACCTCTCTGGTGGCGGGGGGATACAATGAGCAGTTCTTC
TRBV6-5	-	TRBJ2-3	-	CASSYSLSGFRSDTQYF	TGTGCCAGCAGTTACTCGTTATCGGGGTTCCGTTCAGATACGCAGTATTTT
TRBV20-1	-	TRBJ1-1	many	CSAGRLNTEAFF	TGCAGTGCTGGCAGGCTGAACACTGAAGCTTTCTTT
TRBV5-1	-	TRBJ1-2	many	CASRKRQGNYGYTF	TGCGCCAGCAGGAAGAGGCAGGGTAACTATGGCTACACCTTC
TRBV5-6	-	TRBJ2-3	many	CASSPPGPRQTDTQYF	TGTGCCAGCAGCCCCCCGGGACCGCGACAAACAGATACGCAGTATTTT
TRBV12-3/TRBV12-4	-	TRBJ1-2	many	CASSLVAGKWYGYTF	TGTGCCAGCAGTTTAGTGGCAGGGAAGTGGTATGGCTACACCTTC
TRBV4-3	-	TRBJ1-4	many	CASSPRGGRATNEKLFF	TGCGCCAGCAGCCCCCGGGGGGGGCGGGCAACTAATGAAAAACTGTTTTTT
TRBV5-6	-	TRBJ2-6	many	CASSLDSGANVLTF	TGTGCCAGCAGCTTAGACTCTGGGGCCAACGTCCTGACTTTC
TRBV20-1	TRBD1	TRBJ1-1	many	CSGPDRASRGTEAFF	TGCAGTGGCCCGGACAGGGCCTCAAGAGGAACTGAAGCTTTCTTT
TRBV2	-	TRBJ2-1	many	CASGPYNEQFF	TGTGCCAGCGGCCCCTACAATGAGCAGTTCTTC
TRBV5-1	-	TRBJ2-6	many	CASCWGPFGSGANVLTF	TGCGCCAGCTGCTGGGGGCCCTTCGGATCTGGGGCCAACGTCCTGACTTTC
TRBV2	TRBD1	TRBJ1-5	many	CASRRQGGGQPQHF	TGTGCCAGCAGGAGACAGGGGGGAGGCCAGCCCCAGCATTTT
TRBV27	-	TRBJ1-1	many	CASSSQGMNTEAFF	TGTGCCAGCAGTTCCCAGGGTATGAACACTGAAGCTTTCTTT
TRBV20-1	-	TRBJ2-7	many	CSARVRGGTYEQYF	TGCAGTGCTAGAGTTCGAGGGGGTACCTACGAGCAGTACTTC
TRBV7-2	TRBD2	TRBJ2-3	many	CASRIAGGRVDTQYF	TGTGCCAGCCGGATAGCGGGGGGCCGGGTAGATACGCAGTATTTT
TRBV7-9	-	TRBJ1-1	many	CASNLSPNTEAFF	TGTGCCAGCAACTTAAGCCCGAACACTGAAGCTTTCTTT
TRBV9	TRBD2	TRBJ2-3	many	CASSVAPAGGTDTQYF	TGTGCCAGCAGCGTAGCTCCGGCGGGGGGCACAGATACGCAGTATTTT
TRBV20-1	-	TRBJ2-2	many	CSALGAGRGTGELFF	TGCAGTGCCCTCGGGGCAGGGCGGGGCACCGGGGAGCTGTTTTTT
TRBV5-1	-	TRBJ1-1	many	CASSLVSGGFRTEAFF	TGCGCCAGCAGCTTGGTCTCCGGGGGGTTTCGCACTGAAGCTTTCTTT
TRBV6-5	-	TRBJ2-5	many	CASRNGGAGQETQYF	TGTGCCAGCAGGAATGGGGGGGCAGGGCAAGAGACCCAGTACTTC
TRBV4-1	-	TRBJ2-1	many	CASSQPSRARNEQFF	TGCGCCAGCAGCCAACCAAGCAGGGCGCGCAATGAGCAGTTCTTC
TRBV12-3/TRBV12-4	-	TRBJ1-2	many	CASSYDRTYGYTF	TGTGCCAGCAGTTACGACAGGACTTATGGCTACACCTTC